This entry features one T cell receptor (beta chain) sequence. Antigen specificity is unknown. This sample was included in a study of blood T cells in healthy people across ages. Sample-barcoded 5' priming and a J-beta primer mix drove a second PCR of about 6 to 12 cycles. Each TCR beta cDNA got a 12-nucleotide random molecular identifier. TCRdb independently ran MiXCR on the 5' RACE reads; one entry per CDR3 protein. This table holds hundreds of thousands of distinct CDR3 sequences, around a quarter found once. Findings and limits, study-wide: Older age coincided with a roughly linear decline in TCR beta diversity per million T cells.

This same sample was also taken into another study, of T cells of mothers and their children. This second study says: Thymic selection molds TCR recombination output in a comparable way in related and unrelated pairs.

The TCR was taken from a boy between 2 and 10 years old in good health. Sequences were obtained from blood.

CDR3 sequence (DNA): TGTGCCAGCAGTTATGACGGTGCTGAAGCTTTCTTT. This sequence encodes CASSYDGAEAFF. The chain links TRBV5-4 to TRBJ1-1; D is unclear. V dropped 5 bases and J dropped 6 bases, with 11 bases sitting between them. CDR1 and CDR2 (germline): SGHNT, YYREEE (reference sequence). The CDR3 extends over 12 amino acids.